The entry below describes one T cell receptor beta chain. The CDR3 loop spans 14 amino acids. With V trimmed by 6 bases and J by 3 bases, 4 bases remained unmatched. From germline, CDR1 is SGHNT and CDR2 YENEEA. Seattle-derived patients entered the study during active infection and were followed longitudinally. The sample originates from a study of blood T cell repertoires in COVID-19. About the research overall: COVID-19 samples collected from the United States, Italy and Spain covered acute and convalescent phases. Sample material is recorded as cDNA or gDNA derived from T cells, B-cell-depleted T cells, or PBMCs.

Original data processing: Quantification of nucleated cells was approximated via reference gene primer amplification. This table comes from immunoSEQ multiplex PCR, and its TCRdb copy is limited to in-frame clones, with some not included. V and J calls and clone size are copied from that table; D and trimming were computed from the DNA. The sample has 70,000 or so clones; more than 75% are singletons. This clonotype originated in a man between 35 and 55 years old with COVID-19, enrolled during active disease. Sequenced input: peripheral blood. The V gene is TRBV11-3, the J gene TRBJ2-3, with TRBD1 matching over 9 bases. CDR3 protein: CASSPGQGTDTQYF. For the CDR3, the DNA is TGTGCCAGCAGTCCGGGACAGGGAACAGATACGCAGTATTTT.